This T cell receptor (beta chain) emerged from a study of cytotoxic CD8 clonotypes in ibrutinib-treated CLL. Regarding the study as a whole: A rise in clonality was seen at ibrutinib response, and a fall back toward baseline was seen at progression.

V shed 4 bases and J 2 bases; nucleotides not matched to a gene: 5. There are 14 residues in the CDR3. The germline V gene encodes CDR1 SNHLY and CDR2 FYNNEI. For this clone: The antigen is undetermined.

Clones were read by immunoSEQ multiplex PCR, and TCRdb kept only the in-frame ones, dropping some. The table lists just over 200,000 clones, approximately 70% of them singletons. The chain links TRBV2 to TRBJ2-7, with TRBD1 identical over 7 bases. The TCR sequence derives from a human donor with chronic lymphocytic leukemia. The sequenced sample was PBMCs, obtained after 12 months of ibrutinib treatment. CDR3 nucleotides: TGTGCCAGCAGTGCAGGGACAGACGCCTACGAGCAGTACTTC. Its translation is CASSAGTDAYEQYF.